This T cell receptor beta chain was obtained from a study of T cells expressing NK-cell markers. About the research overall: Obtained from sorted CD3+CD56+NKG2C+, CD3+CD56+NKG2C- and CD3+CD56-NKG2C+ T cells were the TCR beta repertoires. Whole-study results and caveats: In about six donors, dominant NKG2C+ clonotypes were roughly 1.0-7.0% of CD8+ T cells.

CDR1 SGHTA and CDR2 FQGNSA come from the germline V gene. The CDR3 spans 13 residues. In regard to this clonotype: Its antigen remains unidentified.

UMIs were included in TCR beta cDNA generated by 5'RACE template switching. TCRdb re-called the 5' RACE reads; every CDR3 protein appears as one record, without DNA. The sample includes a few hundred thousand distinct CDR3 sequences. The chain combines TRBV7-2 with TRBJ2-1. This clonotype was sampled from a man between 18 and 69 years old in good health. The sample comprised blood T cells: a sorted CD56 or NKG2C T cell subset, CD4+ or CD8+ T cells, or bulk PBMC T cells (not recorded which). This CDR3 reads CASSLPTGTEQFF.